The 23 T cell receptor beta chains reported below all come from one sample, sequenced in a study of pediatric ulcerative colitis. Rectal tissue came from one to two pinch biopsies taken at colonoscopy. Libraries were prepared by immunoSEQ multiplex PCR; TCRdb keeps only in-frame clonotypes and omits some of them. The sample carries under 50,000 clones, more than 60% recorded once. Material: gut tissue. The receptors were sampled from a girl between 5 and 17 years old with moderate ulcerative colitis.

V is TRBV7-2 and J is TRBJ1-6, with D uncertain. Trimming took 5 bases from V and 13 from J, leaving 12 bases between them. Germline V gives CDR1 SGHTA, CDR2 FQGNSA. The CDR3 is made up of 12 amino acids. The CDR3 here is CASSPDITPLHF. DNA of the CDR3: TGTGCCAGCAGCCCCGATATAACGCCCCTCCACTTT.

The V call is TRBV7-2, the J call TRBJ2-5; 7 positions match TRBD2. J gave up 6 bases and V 1 base, and 8 bases lay outside the gene matches. The CDR3 is 15 residues long. Germline CDR1 reads SGHTA; CDR2 reads FQGNSA. The CDR3 coding sequence is TGTGCCAGCAGCTTAGTTGGGAGGGGCGGGCAGACCCAGTACTTC. Encoded protein: CASSLVGRGGQTQYF.

This clone was counted only a few times. The chain couples TRBV30 to TRBJ2-7, with 8 bases that match TRBD1. V lost 4 bases to trimming and J lost 4 bases; unmatched junction nucleotides: 6. Germline-derived CDR1 and CDR2 are GTSNPN and SVGIG (reference sequence). The CDR3 extends over 13 amino acids. The CDR3 sequence: CAWTPGGVYEQYF. The CDR3 DNA is TGTGCCTGGACACCAGGGGGCGTGTACGAGCAGTACTTC.

The rearrangement uses TRBV28 and TRBJ1-2, with 7 bases lining up with TRBD1. V dropped 5 bases and J dropped 4; count of bases not matched to a gene: 7. CDR3 length: 14 residues. Germline values: CDR1 MDHEN, CDR2 SYDVKM. CDR3 sequence: CASSPPGTAYGYTF. The CDR3 DNA reads TGTGCCAGCAGTCCTCCCGGGACAGCCTATGGCTACACCTTC.

The rearrangement joins TRBV2 to TRBJ2-5, with D possibly called TRBD1 or TRBD2 (5 bases each). The CDR3 is 15 amino acids. CDR1 SNHLY and CDR2 FYNNEI come from the germline V gene. V shed 3 bases and J shed 8 bases, with 19 bases lying between them. The CDR3 is CASSESRGRGDTQYF. The CDR3 nucleotides are TGTGCCAGCAGTGAGTCTCGGGGACGAGGAGATACCCAGTACTTC.

The chain uses TRBV5-6 and TRBJ2-1; no clear D gene. The V and J ends lost 4 bases and 12 bases respectively, with 23 bases between them. CDR3 size: 15 residues. CDR1 and CDR2 from the germline V gene are SGHDT and YYEEEE. DNA of the CDR3: TGTGCCAGCAGCCCATTTCGCCGAAGAGAGTTCGGGCAGTTCTTC. Translation: CASSPFRRREFGQFF.

This chain connects TRBV4-3 to TRBJ2-3, with 8 bases lining up with TRBD2. Losses at the gene ends were 0 bases for V and 1 base for J; bases not matched to a gene: 0. The germline V gene has CDR1 LGHNA and CDR2 YSLEER. The CDR3 runs 15 residues. The CDR3 bases are TGCGCCAGCAGCCAAGATAGCGGGGGCACAGATACGCAGTATTTT. Its translation: CASSQDSGGTDTQYF.

The chain combines TRBV5-1 with TRBJ2-2, with 10 bases fitting TRBD1. The ends lost 6 bases at V and 1 base at J; junction bases unmatched: 3. Germline CDR1 reads SGHRS; CDR2 reads YFSETQ. This CDR3 spans 15 amino acids. The CDR3 protein is CASKGTGENTGELFF. Written as DNA, the CDR3 is TGCGCCAGCAAAGGGACAGGGGAGAACACCGGGGAGCTGTTTTTT. Variable domain in full (rest from reference TRBV5-1 and TRBJ2-2): KAGVTQTPRYLIKTRGQQVTLSCSPISGHRSVSWYQQTPGQGLQFLFEYFSETQRNKGNFPGRFSGRQFSNSRSEMNVSTLELGDSALYLCASKGTGENTGELFFGEGSRLTVL.

The chain has TRBV30 and TRBJ1-4; 7 positions agree with TRBD1. Trimming took 3 bases from V and 3 from J; bases not matched to a gene: 4. This CDR3 contains 14 residues. Germline CDR1 reads GTSNPN; CDR2 reads SVGIG (reference sequence). The CDR3 here is CAWRQGLANEKLFF. CDR3 nucleotide sequence: TGTGCCTGGAGACAGGGGTTAGCTAATGAAAAACTGTTTTTT. The variable domain in full, with the rest retrieved from reference TRBV30 and TRBJ1-4, is SQTIHQWPATLVQPVGSPLSLECTVEGTSNPNLYWYRQAAGRGLQLLFYSVGIGQISSEVPQNLSASRPQDRQFILSSKKLLLSDSGFYLCAWRQGLANEKLFFGSGTQLSVL.

The chain employs TRBV6-4 and TRBJ2-2, with 7 bases that match TRBD1. This CDR3 has 14 residues. Trimming at V came to 0 bases and at J to 6 bases, leaving 1 base not matched to a gene. Germline V gene sequence: CDR1 MRHNA, CDR2 SNTAGT. CDR3 coding DNA: TGTGCCAGCAGTGACTCACAGGGGCCCGGGGAGCTGTTTTTT. This codes for CASSDSQGPGELFF.

J is TRBJ2-7 and V is TRBV4-1, with D hard to call. Germline V gives CDR1 MGHRA, CDR2 YSYEKL. CDR3 length: 15 amino acids. Between the trimmed V and J ends, which lost 0 bases and 3 bases, there was a span of 12 bases. The CDR3 DNA reads as TGCGCCAGCAGCCAAGATGCGAACACATTCTACGAGCAGTACTTC. Translating it yields CASSQDANTFYEQYF.

The CDR3 sequence: CASQGLSSYEQYF. The DNA for the CDR3 is TGTGCCAGCCAGGGGCTGAGCTCCTACGAGCAGTACTTC. The chain joins TRBV2 to TRBJ2-7, with D possibly TRBD1 on 6 matching bases. CDR3 length: 13 residues. Looked up from germline, CDR1 is SNHLY and CDR2 is FYNNEI. The ends were cut back, 8 bases at V and 0 bases at J, with 11 bases in the middle.

The chain has TRBV6-1 and TRBJ1-2; D gene ambiguous. The V end lost 2 bases, the J end lost 11 bases, and 21 bases lay between the germline ends. Germline values: CDR1 MNHNS, CDR2 SASEGT. This CDR3 has 15 amino acids. CDR3 residues: CASSENSWPHYGYTF. The CDR3, as DNA: TGTGCCAGCAGTGAAAATTCTTGGCCGCACTACGGGTACACCTTC.

This clone was seen only a few times. This chain connects TRBV7-2 to TRBJ1-4, with TRBD1 identical over 7 bases. The CDR3 extends over 13 amino acids. Germline trimming cut 4 bases from V and 7 bases from J; bases unmatched to any gene: 3. Germline-derived CDR1 and CDR2 are SGHTA and FQGNSA. The DNA for the CDR3 is TGTGCCAGCAGCTCGGGACAGATTGAAAAACTGTTTTTT. Translating it yields CASSSGQIEKLFF. Combining the CDR3 with reference TRBV7-2 and TRBJ1-4 gives the whole variable domain GAGVSQSPSNKVTEKGKDVELRCDPISGHTALYWYRQSLGQGLEFLIYFQGNSAPDKSGLPSDRFSAERTGGSVSTLTIQRTQQEDSAVYLCASSSGQIEKLFFGSGTQLSVL.

This clone was observed a few times. The chain has TRBV25-1 and TRBJ2-7; TRBD1 or TRBD2 may be the D gene (5 bases each). The CDR3 sequence is 11 residues long. The germline V gene encodes CDR1 MGHDK and CDR2 SYGVNS. V dropped 8 bases and J dropped 5 bases, with 10 bases sitting between them. CDR3 bases: TGTGCCAGCCAACTAGGGGACGAGCAGTACTTC. It translates to CASQLGDEQYF.

V usage is TRBV30 and J usage is TRBJ1-1; D unclear. The germline V and J ends were trimmed by 2 bases and 0 bases, with 10 bases remaining between them. Germline loops: CDR1 GTSNPN, CDR2 SVGIG (reference sequence). This CDR3 comprises 14 residues. CDR3 sequence reads: CAWSYEVMNTEAFF. Written as DNA, the CDR3 is TGTGCCTGGAGTTATGAGGTAATGAACACTGAAGCTTTCTTT.

The chain recombines TRBV5-1 with TRBJ2-2; 10 bases match TRBD1. The CDR3 is 16 residues long. Germline loops: CDR1 SGHRS, CDR2 YFSETQ. J gave up 7 bases and V 4 bases, and 10 bases lay outside the gene matches. CDR3 DNA: TGCGCCAGCAGCAAAACCGAGACAGGGGGCTACGGGGAGCTGTTTTTT. Translation gives CASSKTETGGYGELFF. The complete variable domain, with remaining parts taken from reference TRBV5-1 and TRBJ2-2, reads KAGVTQTPRYLIKTRGQQVTLSCSPISGHRSVSWYQQTPGQGLQFLFEYFSETQRNKGNFPGRFSGRQFSNSRSEMNVSTLELGDSALYLCASSKTETGGYGELFFGEGSRLTVL.

CDR3 region: CASSYPTQLGPQHF. DNA of the CDR3: TGTGCCAGCAGTTACCCGACCCAACTGGGGCCCCAGCATTTT. V gene TRBV6-6 combines with J gene TRBJ1-5; D uncertain. The CDR3 extends over 14 amino acids. The ends were cut back, 2 bases at V and 9 bases at J, with 14 bases in the middle. Germline V CDR1 and CDR2: MNHNY, SVGAGI (reference sequence).

CDR3 DNA sequence: TGTGCCAGCAGCTTGGGGGGCGGGTTCTGGCCGGAAGGTGAAAAACTGTTTTTT. Translating gives CASSLGGGFWPEGEKLFF. The chain combines TRBV5-5 with TRBJ1-4; perhaps TRBD1 as D (5 bases). CDR3 length: 18 residues. The ends were cut back, 0 bases at V and 7 bases at J, with 22 bases in the middle. Germline V gene data show CDR1 as SGHKS and CDR2 as YYEKEE (reference sequence). The full variable domain, rest sourced from reference TRBV5-5 and TRBJ1-4, is DAGVTQSPTHLIKTRGQQVTLRCSPISGHKSVSWYQQVLGQGPQFIFQYYEKEERGRGNFPDRFSARQFPNYSSELNVNALLLGDSALYLCASSLGGGFWPEGEKLFFGSGTQLSVL.

The CDR3 nucleotides read TGTGCCAGCAGCCTGGGATTGTTTGGCACTGAAGCTTTCTTT. Residues: CASSLGLFGTEAFF. The chain links TRBV7-9 to TRBJ1-1; no firm D call. This CDR3 is 14 amino acids long. Germline V gives CDR1 SEHNR, CDR2 FQNEAQ (reference sequence). Trimming removed 5 bases at V and 4 bases at J, with 14 bases between.

The V and J genes are TRBV7-6 and TRBJ2-1; D may be TRBD1 (6 bases). V gave up 3 bases and J gave up 8 bases, with 20 bases separating them. This CDR3 region has 16 residues. Looked up from germline, CDR1 is SGHVS and CDR2 is FNYEAQ. CDR3 protein: CASSFYPGPGVYEQFF. CDR3 sequence (DNA): TGTGCCAGCAGCTTTTATCCTGGTCCAGGGGTCTATGAGCAGTTCTTC.

V usage is TRBV2 and J usage is TRBJ1-3; tentatively, D is TRBD1 (5 bases). Germline loops: CDR1 SNHLY, CDR2 FYNNEI. The CDR3 is 17 amino acids. V was clipped by 2 bases and J by 4 bases, with 18 bases between them. The CDR3 reads CASSERQGYPRGNTIYF. The CDR3, as DNA: TGTGCCAGCAGTGAAAGGCAGGGTTATCCTCGGGGAAACACCATATATTTT.

This clone has just one count. The chain combines TRBV18 with TRBJ1-1; 12 bases fit TRBD1. The CDR3 runs to 15 residues. Germline V CDR1 and CDR2: KGHSH, LQKENI. V dropped 4 bases and J dropped 8; count of bases not matched to a gene: 8. CDR3 sequence (DNA): TGTGCCAGCTCACAATTTCCGGGACAGGGGGCGGAAGCTTTCTTT. Translating it yields CASSQFPGQGAEAFF.